The 11 T cell receptor beta chains listed next were all sequenced from one sample in a study of technical replicates of blood from several donors. Sequencing used immunoSEQ multiplex PCR; TCRdb keeps in-frame clones, though not all of them. The profile shows tens of thousands of clones, around 87% of them singletons. The sample consisted of PBMCs. The receptors were gathered from a human donor in good health. Some clones in this sample may be carry-over from other donors' samples.

The chain has TRBV18 and TRBJ1-1; D gene unclear. The V end lost 2 bases, the J end lost 2 bases, and 6 bases lay between the germline ends. CDR1 is KGHSH and CDR2 is LQKENI in the germline V gene. The CDR3 contains 13 residues. The CDR3 sequence is CASSPSGNTEAFF. The CDR3 nucleotides read TGTGCCAGCTCACCATCGGGAAACACTGAAGCTTTCTTT.

The chain has TRBV4-2 and TRBJ2-2; 8 positions match TRBD2. This CDR3 comprises 16 residues. Germline CDR1 is LGHNA and CDR2 is YNFKEQ. V shed 4 bases and J 5 bases; nucleotides not matched to a gene: 9. The DNA for the CDR3 is TGTGCCAGCAGCCCCGCTGGCAGCGGGGGAACCGGGGAGCTGTTTTTT. Translation: CASSPAGSGGTGELFF.

This clone was observed once. The chain joins TRBV19 to TRBJ2-7, with D perhaps matching TRBD1 (5 bases). The CDR3 covers 15 residues. The germline V gene encodes CDR1 LNHDA and CDR2 SQIVND (reference sequence). V lost 5 bases and J lost 2, with 16 bases in between. DNA of the CDR3: TGTGCCAGTAGTCCCTGGGGCGCGGTCCCCTACGAGCAGTACTTC. It yields the protein CASSPWGAVPYEQYF.

The CDR3 here is CASSTVYRGGSSYNEQFF. CDR3 nucleotide sequence: TGTGCCAGCTCAACCGTGTATAGGGGGGGCAGCTCCTACAATGAGCAGTTCTTC. The chain is built from TRBV18 and TRBJ2-1, with D possibly matching TRBD2 (7 bases). Germline CDR1 and CDR2: KGHSH and LQKENI. Trimming pared 5 bases from V and 0 bases from J, leaving 20 bases between. The CDR3 is made up of 18 amino acids.

This clone is a singleton in its sample. The gene calls are TRBV18 and TRBJ2-3; the match to TRBD1 covers 7 bases. The CDR3 has 13 residues. V lost 11 bases to trimming and J lost 2 bases; unmatched junction nucleotides: 7. Per the germline V gene, CDR1 is KGHSH and CDR2 is LQKENI. The CDR3 nucleotides read TGTGCCGGAAGGGACAGAACCACAGATACGCAGTATTTT. As protein: CAGRDRTTDTQYF.

The chain links TRBV7-3 to TRBJ2-2; TRBD1 agrees at 9 bases. The germline CDR1 and CDR2 sequences are SGHTA and FQGTGA. V was clipped by 5 bases and J by 4 bases; unmatched bases: 8. The CDR3 length is 16 residues. The CDR3 loop is CASSVGTGLGTGELFF. The CDR3 DNA follows: TGTGCCAGCAGCGTGGGGACAGGGCTGGGCACCGGGGAGCTGTTTTTT. Variable domain in full (rest from reference TRBV7-3 and TRBJ2-2): GAGVSQTPSNKVTEKGKYVELRCDPISGHTALYWYRQSLGQGPEFLIYFQGTGAADDSGLPNDRFFAVRPEGSVSTLKIQRTERGDSAVYLCASSVGTGLGTGELFFGEGSRLTVL.

The chain has TRBV15 and TRBJ2-7; D may be TRBD1 (7 bases). Germline lookup yields CDR1 LNHNV and CDR2 YYDKDF (reference sequence). V dropped 0 bases and J dropped 5 bases, with 14 bases sitting between them. CDR3 size: 15 residues. The CDR3 sequence is CATSREVEGADEQYF. CDR3 DNA: TGTGCCACCAGCAGAGAGGTGGAGGGGGCTGACGAGCAGTACTTC.

The V and J genes are TRBV5-1 and TRBJ2-7; a possible D gene is TRBD2 (7 bases). CDR1 is SGHRS and CDR2 is YFSETQ in the germline V gene. The V end lost 0 bases, the J end lost 5 bases, and 18 bases lay between the germline ends. The CDR3 runs to 16 residues. CDR3 DNA sequence: TGCGCCAGCAGCTTGGACGGGGGGCAATGGGATAACGAGCAGTACTTC. Translated, it gives CASSLDGGQWDNEQYF.

J is TRBJ1-5 and V is TRBV4-1, with D perhaps matching TRBD1 (5 bases). V was trimmed by 0 bases and J by 0 bases, leaving 9 bases between them. The CDR3 sequence is 16 residues long. Germline CDR1 is MGHRA and CDR2 is YSYEKL. CDR3: CASSQEGEGSNQPQHF. DNA for the CDR3: TGCGCCAGCAGCCAAGAGGGGGAGGGTAGCAATCAGCCCCAGCATTTT.

V and J are TRBV5-1 and TRBJ1-6; D possibly corresponds to TRBD1 (6 bases). V lost 3 bases, J lost 9 bases, and 13 bases lay in between. CDR1 and CDR2 (germline): SGHRS, YFSETQ. This CDR3 has 14 amino acids. DNA for the CDR3: TGCGCCAGCAGCTCGGAAGGGGGTTTTTCACCCCTCCACTTT. It yields the protein CASSSEGGFSPLHF.

The J gene is TRBJ1-3, the V gene TRBV7-2; no firm D call. This CDR3 has 13 amino acids. Germline V gene data show CDR1 as SGHTA and CDR2 as FQGNSA. V lost 6 bases and J 4 bases, leaving 10 bases between the germline ends. The CDR3 loop reads CASRSPTGNTIYF. The CDR3 coding sequence is TGTGCCAGCAGGTCCCCTACCGGAAACACCATATATTTT. Full variable domain (missing parts from reference TRBV7-2 and TRBJ1-3): GAGVSQSPSNKVTEKGKDVELRCDPISGHTALYWYRQSLGQGLEFLIYFQGNSAPDKSGLPSDRFSAERTGGSVSTLTIQRTQQEDSAVYLCASRSPTGNTIYFGEGSWLTVV.